This is a list of T cell receptor beta chains from one sample in a study of T cell responses to AZD1222 COVID-19 vaccine. Clones were read by immunoSEQ multiplex PCR, and TCRdb kept only the in-frame ones, dropping some. The table includes 80,000 to 85,000 clones, about 91% detected once. Sequences were derived from peripheral blood, sampled 28 days after the second AZD1222 dose. The receptors derive from an adult who received the AZD1222 COVID-19 vaccine. Both conserved end residues are trimmed from each CDR3.

8 TRBV7-9 ASSRGEQF
12 TRBV5-4 ASSILAGGGEQF
13 TRBV13 ASSPGTGSALQQY
12 TRBV5-4 ASSFYGMGTEAF
13 TRBV27 ASSLGTSGIYEQY
13 TRBV3-1/TRBV3-2 ASSQGQAPNQPQH
13 TRBV3-1/TRBV3-2 ASSQEKRGTDTQY
12 TRBV19 ASSMRRIDYGYT
15 TRBV6-4 ASSDSKREGGNQPQH
12 TRBV30 AWSVRQGNEKLF
13 TRBV6-5 ASTFTGGRTGELF
11 TRBV3-1/TRBV3-2 ASSQGTVPPLH
8 TRBV9 ASGGTEAF
15 TRBV9 ASSVASGLGGIDTQY
15 TRBV18 ASSPRGSDGQGNEQY
11 TRBV7-2 ASSSQGNTEAF
13 TRBV7-8 ASSPNRARNQPQH
15 TRBV28 ASSLMRVSGPYNEQF
11 TRBV11-2 ASSLEGAGEQY
14 TRBV30 AWSVVTGRSTGELF
12 TRBV27 ASSLGPGSYEQY
10 TRBV7-9 ASSVSGVGYT
11 TRBV6-2/TRBV6-3 ASSYWTEETQY
12 TRBV18 ASSPGPRSYEQY
12 TRBV5-1 ASSLRSMNTEAF
12 TRBV7-2 ASSLGQHNSPLH
15 TRBV5-8 ASSYTLLAGVTDTQY
10 TRBV19 ASSQGIRPQH
12 TRBV3-1/TRBV3-2 ASSQTSSGNTIY
12 TRBV18 ASSPPGYQETQY
13 TRBV7-9 ASRSGTGGTGELF
15 TRBV6-1 ASSEEVQDRGYYEQY
14 TRBV19 ASSIVGSLPAQPQH